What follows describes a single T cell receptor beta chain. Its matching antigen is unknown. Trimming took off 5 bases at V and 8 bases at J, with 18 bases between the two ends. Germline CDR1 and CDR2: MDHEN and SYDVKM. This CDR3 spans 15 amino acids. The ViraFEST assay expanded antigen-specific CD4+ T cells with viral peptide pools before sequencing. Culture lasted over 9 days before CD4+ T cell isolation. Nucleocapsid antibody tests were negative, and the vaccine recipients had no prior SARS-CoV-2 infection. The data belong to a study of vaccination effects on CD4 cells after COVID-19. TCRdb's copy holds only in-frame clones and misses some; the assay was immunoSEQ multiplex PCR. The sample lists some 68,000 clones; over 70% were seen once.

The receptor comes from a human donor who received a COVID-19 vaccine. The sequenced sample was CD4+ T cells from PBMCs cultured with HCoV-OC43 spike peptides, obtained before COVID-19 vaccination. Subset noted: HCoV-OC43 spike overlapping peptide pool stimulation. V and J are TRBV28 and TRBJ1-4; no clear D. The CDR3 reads CASSLPGGVGEKLFF. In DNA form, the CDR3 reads TGTGCCAGCAGTCTACCCGGCGGGGTCGGAGAAAAACTGTTTTTT.